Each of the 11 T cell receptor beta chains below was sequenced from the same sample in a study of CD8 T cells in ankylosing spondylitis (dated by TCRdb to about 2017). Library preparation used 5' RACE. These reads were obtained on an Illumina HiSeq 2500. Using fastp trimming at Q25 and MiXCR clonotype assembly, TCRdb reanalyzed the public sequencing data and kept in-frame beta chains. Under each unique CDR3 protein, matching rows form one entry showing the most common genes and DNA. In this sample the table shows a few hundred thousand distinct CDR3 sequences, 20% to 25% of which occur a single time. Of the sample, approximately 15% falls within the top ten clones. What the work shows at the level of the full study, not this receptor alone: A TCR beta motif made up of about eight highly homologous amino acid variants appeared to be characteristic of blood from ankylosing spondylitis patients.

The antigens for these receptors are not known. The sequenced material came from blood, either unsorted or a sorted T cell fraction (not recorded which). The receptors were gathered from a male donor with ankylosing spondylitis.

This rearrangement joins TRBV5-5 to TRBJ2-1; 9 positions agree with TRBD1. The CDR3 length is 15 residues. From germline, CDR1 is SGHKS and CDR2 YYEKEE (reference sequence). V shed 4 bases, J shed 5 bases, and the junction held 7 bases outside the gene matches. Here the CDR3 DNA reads TGTGCCAGCAGCAGGACAGGGGTGGTGGACAATGAGCAGTTCTTC. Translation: CASSRTGVVDNEQFF. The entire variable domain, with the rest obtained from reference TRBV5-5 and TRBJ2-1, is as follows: DAGVTQSPTHLIKTRGQQVTLRCSPISGHKSVSWYQQVLGQGPQFIFQYYEKEERGRGNFPDRFSARQFPNYSSELNVNALLLGDSALYLCASSRTGVVDNEQFFGPGTRLTVL.

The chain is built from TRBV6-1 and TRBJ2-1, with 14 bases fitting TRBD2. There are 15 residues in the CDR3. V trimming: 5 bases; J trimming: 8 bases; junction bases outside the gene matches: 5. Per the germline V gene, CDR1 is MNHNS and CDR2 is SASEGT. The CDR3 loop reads CASSPPTSGRDEQFF. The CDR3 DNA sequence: TGTGCCAGCAGTCCCCCGACTAGCGGGAGGGATGAGCAGTTCTTC.

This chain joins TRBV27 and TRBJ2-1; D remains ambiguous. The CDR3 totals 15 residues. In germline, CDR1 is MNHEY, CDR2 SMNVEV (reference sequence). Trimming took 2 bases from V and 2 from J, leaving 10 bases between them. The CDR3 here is CASSLLGIAYNEQFF. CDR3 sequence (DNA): TGTGCCAGCAGTTTACTTGGGATCGCCTACAATGAGCAGTTCTTC.

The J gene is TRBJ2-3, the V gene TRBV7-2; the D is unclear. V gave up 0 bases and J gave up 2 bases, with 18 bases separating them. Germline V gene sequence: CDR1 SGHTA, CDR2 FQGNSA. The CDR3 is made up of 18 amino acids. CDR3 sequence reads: CASSLAPRALYTTDTQYF. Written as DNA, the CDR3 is TGTGCCAGCAGCTTAGCCCCTAGGGCCCTATACACCACAGATACGCAGTATTTT.

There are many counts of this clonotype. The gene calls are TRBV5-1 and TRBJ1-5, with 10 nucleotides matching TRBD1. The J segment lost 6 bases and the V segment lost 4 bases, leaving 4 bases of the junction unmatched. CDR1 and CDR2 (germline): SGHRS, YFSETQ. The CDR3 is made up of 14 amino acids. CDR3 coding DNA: TGCGCCAGCAGCCCGGGACAGGGGAGTCAGCCCCAGCATTTT. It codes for CASSPGQGSQPQHF.

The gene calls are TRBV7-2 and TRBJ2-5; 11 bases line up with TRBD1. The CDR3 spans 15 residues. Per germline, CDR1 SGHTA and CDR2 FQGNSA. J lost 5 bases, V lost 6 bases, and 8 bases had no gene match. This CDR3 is CASSHQGDRGETQYF. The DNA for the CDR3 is TGTGCCAGCAGTCACCAGGGGGACAGGGGGGAGACCCAGTACTTC.

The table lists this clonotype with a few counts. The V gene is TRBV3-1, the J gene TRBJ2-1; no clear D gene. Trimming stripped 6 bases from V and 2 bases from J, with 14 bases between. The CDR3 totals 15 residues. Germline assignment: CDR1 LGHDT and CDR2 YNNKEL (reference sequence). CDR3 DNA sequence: TGTGCCAGCAGTCACGGCCGTGGGGCCTACAATGAGCAGTTCTTC. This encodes CASSHGRGAYNEQFF.

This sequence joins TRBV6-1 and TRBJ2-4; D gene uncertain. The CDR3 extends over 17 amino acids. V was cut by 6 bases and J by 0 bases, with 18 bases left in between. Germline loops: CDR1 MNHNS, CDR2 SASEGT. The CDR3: CASSRLEASRAKNIQYF. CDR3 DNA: TGTGCCAGCAGCCGCCTCGAGGCATCCAGAGCCAAAAACATTCAGTACTTC.

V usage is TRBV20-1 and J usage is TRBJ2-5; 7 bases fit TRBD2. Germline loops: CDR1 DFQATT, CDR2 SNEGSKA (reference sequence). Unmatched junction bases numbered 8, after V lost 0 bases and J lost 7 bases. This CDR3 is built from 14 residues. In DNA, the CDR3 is TGCAGTGCTAGAGAAGTGGGGGGGAGGTCGACCCAGTACTTC. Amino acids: CSAREVGGRSTQYF.

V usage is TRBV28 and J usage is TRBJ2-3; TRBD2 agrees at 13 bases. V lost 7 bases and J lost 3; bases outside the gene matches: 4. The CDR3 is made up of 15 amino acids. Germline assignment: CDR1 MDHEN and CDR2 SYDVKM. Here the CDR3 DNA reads TGTGCCAGCAATCAACTAGCGGGAGGGACAGATACGCAGTATTTT. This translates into CASNQLAGGTDTQYF.

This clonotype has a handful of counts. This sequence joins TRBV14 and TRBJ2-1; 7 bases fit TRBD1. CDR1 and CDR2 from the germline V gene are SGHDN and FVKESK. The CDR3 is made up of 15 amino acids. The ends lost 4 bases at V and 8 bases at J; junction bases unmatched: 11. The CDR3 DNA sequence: TGTGCCAGCAGCCTGTCGGGGACAGTGGGGGATGAGCAGTTCTTC. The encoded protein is CASSLSGTVGDEQFF.